This TCR beta chain was recovered during a study of blood T cells in healthy people across ages. Germline V gives CDR1 MNHNY, CDR2 SVGAGI (reference sequence). CDR3 length: 17 amino acids. With 2 bases clipped from V and 3 bases from J, the junction kept 7 bases outside the gene matches. Next came a second PCR, run for about 7 to 11 cycles, which used a sample-barcoded 5' primer along with a J-beta primer mix. Every cDNA molecule bore a tag from a template-switch adaptor containing 12 random nucleotides. MiXCR, applied by TCRdb to the 5' RACE reads, yields one record per CDR3 protein. The table shows 1.5 million to 2 million distinct CDR3 sequences, with roughly 27% occurring only once. Extraction of total RNA produced a minimum of 5.5 micrograms from each sample. This clonotype was counted only a few times. The target antigen is unknown. Findings and limits, study-wide: PBMCs went unsorted, and a conclusive naive versus antigen-experienced comparison was therefore prevented.

The TCR comes from a woman in her twenties or thirties in good health. The genes are TRBV6-6 and TRBJ2-7, with TRBD2 matching 13 bases. What was sequenced was blood. CDR3 DNA: TGTGCCAGCAGTTACAGGACTAGCGGGAGAAAGGACTACGAGCAGTACTTC. Its translation is CASSYRTSGRKDYEQYF.